The rows below give T cell receptor beta chains drawn from one sample of a study of T cell changes during pregnancy in multiple sclerosis. Assay: immunoSEQ multiplex PCR; the TCRdb copy retains only in-frame clones and omits some. The sample lists approximately 88,000 clones, approximately 95% occurring once. The material sequenced was peripheral blood, taken in the first trimester of pregnancy. The receptor set was obtained from a female donor with multiple sclerosis, enrolled in a pregnancy study. The CDR3 runs from the conserved cysteine through the conserved F or W. D genes are given only for firm matches.

CDR3 protein: CASSPRLDTQYF
V gene: TRBV14
D gene: -

CDR3 protein: CASSPPGGGKPFSKGNEQFF
V gene: TRBV18
D gene: -

CDR3 protein: CASSTPEGATDTQYF
V gene: TRBV10-1
D gene: TRBD1

CDR3 protein: CASSRSMNTEAFF
V gene: TRBV27
D gene: -

CDR3 protein: CATSRADRENYGYTF
V gene: TRBV15
D gene: TRBD1

CDR3 protein: CASTPTGVHNSPLHF
V gene: TRBV6-6
D gene: -

CDR3 protein: CASNIRGTKNIQYF
V gene: TRBV2
D gene: -

CDR3 protein: CATSRPGRRGATLDTQYF
V gene: TRBV15
D gene: TRBD2

CDR3 protein: CASSVEGRGYTF
V gene: TRBV9
D gene: -

CDR3 protein: CASSPLTGKHEQYF
V gene: TRBV9
D gene: TRBD1

CDR3 protein: CASRVTSGGSYEQYF
V gene: TRBV6-5
D gene: TRBD2

CDR3 protein: CASSLERRVNTEAFF
V gene: TRBV7-8
D gene: -

CDR3 protein: CASTRDGYSPQHF
V gene: TRBV19
D gene: -

CDR3 protein: CASSIEAGHPRETQYF
V gene: TRBV9
D gene: TRBD2

CDR3 protein: CASSHQGESGELFF
V gene: TRBV4-1
D gene: TRBD1

CDR3 protein: CASSPSTLAGSSYEQYF
V gene: TRBV9
D gene: TRBD2

CDR3 protein: CASSTRMNTEAFF
V gene: TRBV7-3
D gene: -

CDR3 protein: CASSYSVGGETQYF
V gene: TRBV6-5
D gene: -

CDR3 protein: CASQNRGTEAFF
V gene: TRBV27
D gene: TRBD1

CDR3 protein: CASSLTSDSSYEQYF
V gene: TRBV7-6
D gene: TRBD2

CDR3 protein: CASSEAGSSGNTIYF
V gene: TRBV19
D gene: -

CDR3 protein: CASSIFQYNQPQHF
V gene: TRBV19
D gene: -

CDR3 protein: CASNGAGRNGELFF
V gene: TRBV10-1
D gene: -

CDR3 protein: CASSNGPDGYTF
V gene: TRBV2
D gene: -

CDR3 protein: CASSETGPYGYTF
V gene: TRBV6-1
D gene: -

CDR3 protein: CATSRDRASGNTIYF
V gene: TRBV15
D gene: -

CDR3 protein: CASKGQGTGELFF
V gene: TRBV19
D gene: TRBD1

CDR3 protein: CASSAPAQGAGTDTQYF
V gene: TRBV9
D gene: TRBD1

CDR3 protein: CASSSPWRTGVNRVTDYEQYF
V gene: TRBV7-8
D gene: TRBD1

CDR3 protein: CASSLRQGSSYEQYF
V gene: TRBV7-8
D gene: TRBD1

CDR3 protein: CASRTGGLDQPQHF
V gene: TRBV30
D gene: TRBD1

CDR3 protein: CASSRRQGAQPQHF
V gene: TRBV4-1
D gene: TRBD1

CDR3 protein: CASSIGGGDTGELFF
V gene: TRBV19
D gene: -

CDR3 protein: CSVCSGTGNRRTEAFF
V gene: TRBV29-1
D gene: TRBD1

CDR3 protein: CASSHRQGGDTQYF
V gene: TRBV11-2
D gene: TRBD1

CDR3 protein: CASSPSFFPDSPLHF
V gene: TRBV6-5
D gene: -

CDR3 protein: CASSPDLGEETQYF
V gene: TRBV25-1
D gene: -

CDR3 protein: CASSLGTVAFF
V gene: TRBV5-1
D gene: -